The sequence of this T cell receptor (beta chain) was determined in a study of cytomegalovirus exposure and HLA in healthy donors. Study details: Per a later analysis, the roughly 690 first-cohort and some 110 validation repertoires shared one platform. The study, taken as a whole, reports: There were a few CMV-associated chains whose specificity for CMV antigens was confirmed in vitro.

Trimming at V came to 5 bases and at J to 0 bases, leaving 7 bases not matched to a gene. The CDR3 totals 15 residues. Germline V gene data show CDR1 as SGHTA and CDR2 as FQGNSA. Clones were read by immunoSEQ multiplex PCR, and TCRdb kept only the in-frame ones, dropping some. Of a few hundred thousand clones listed, roughly 89% are singletons. A word on this clone: The antigen is not known.

The J gene is TRBJ2-7, the V gene TRBV7-2, with TRBD2 identical over 7 bases. The sample was PBMCs. The clonotype originates from a woman under 30 in good health and CMV-seronegative. DNA for the CDR3: TGTGCCAGCAGCGGTAGCGGGTTTAGCTCCTACGAGCAGTACTTC. Translated, it gives CASSGSGFSSYEQYF.